This T cell receptor beta chain was profiled in a study of cytomegalovirus exposure and HLA in healthy donors. The PCR contained 60 Vbeta and 13 Jbeta primers. The assay was immunoSEQ multiplex PCR, and TCRdb's table has in-frame clones only and misses some. There are about 160,000 clones in the sample; about 80% occur only once, and over 8% lies in the top ten. With 0 bases clipped from V and 4 bases from J, the junction kept 11 bases outside the gene matches. CDR1 and CDR2 from the germline V gene are LGHNA and YNFKEQ. CDR3 size: 17 residues. Sequenced: PBMCs. This rearrangement joins TRBV4-2 to TRBJ1-1; 7 bases are shared with TRBD1. This receptor was obtained from a man between 18 and 35 years old in good health and CMV-seropositive. CDR3 sequence (DNA): TGTGCCAGCAGCCAAGATGCGTTGGTCAGGGGGAGCACTGAAGCTTTCTTT. Amino acids: CASSQDALVRGSTEAFF.